A single sample is the source of the 32 T cell receptor beta chains below, sequenced in a study of T cell changes during pregnancy in multiple sclerosis. The data were produced by immunoSEQ multiplex PCR, yet TCRdb's version contains in-frame clones alone and is incomplete. The table has roughly 57,000 clones, around 94% seen once; the top ten hold under 3%. Material: CD8+ T cells from peripheral blood mononuclear cells, obtained after pregnancy. All receptors come from a female donor with multiple sclerosis, enrolled in a pregnancy study.

The rearrangement joins TRBV11-2 to TRBJ2-1; TRBD2 matches 10 bases. This CDR3 region has 15 residues. The trim removed 8 bases at V and 2 bases at J, leaving 6 bases unmatched. Germline CDR1 reads SGHAT; CDR2 reads FQNNGV. CDR3 loop: CASDAGTSAYNEQFF. CDR3 nucleotide sequence: TGTGCCAGCGACGCAGGGACTAGCGCCTACAATGAGCAGTTCTTC.

This chain connects TRBV6-5 to TRBJ2-3, with 10 bases fitting TRBD1. This CDR3 spans 14 amino acids. After removal of 3 bases from V and 5 bases from J, the junction contained 2 bases not matched to a gene. Looked up from germline, CDR1 is MNHEY and CDR2 is SVGAGI. The CDR3 bases are TGTGCCAGCAGTTATAGGACAGGGGGAGATACGCAGTATTTT. Amino acid sequence: CASSYRTGGDTQYF.

The chain is built from TRBV9 and TRBJ2-1; 10 bases are a match to TRBD2. Trimming at V came to 1 base and at J to 10 bases, leaving 20 bases not matched to a gene. The CDR3 is made up of 19 amino acids. Germline CDR1 is SGDLS and CDR2 is YYNGEE. CDR3 DNA sequence: TGTGCCAGCAGCGTACCAGCCACCGCCCCTAGCGGGAGTGGGAGGGAGCAGTTCTTC. Its protein product is CASSVPATAPSGSGREQFF. Full variable domain (outside the CDR3, taken from reference TRBV9 and TRBJ2-1): DSGVTQTPKHLITATGQRVTLRCSPRSGDLSVYWYQQSLDQGLQFLIQYYNGEERAKGNILERFSAQQFPDLHSELNLSSLELGDSALYFCASSVPATAPSGSGREQFFGPGTRLTVL.

The chain uses TRBV6-5 and TRBJ2-3, with 9 bases lining up with TRBD1. The CDR3 runs 15 residues. The V and J ends lost 2 bases and 5 bases, in that order; junction bases with no gene match: 5. CDR1 is MNHEY and CDR2 is SVGAGI in the germline V gene. The CDR3 spells CASSYSTGGGDTQYF. CDR3 nucleotides: TGTGCCAGCAGTTACAGTACAGGGGGCGGAGATACGCAGTATTTT.

The J gene is TRBJ2-1, the V gene TRBV30, with 10 positions matching TRBD1. V lost 4 bases to trimming and J lost 8 bases; unmatched junction nucleotides: 11. The germline CDR1 and CDR2 sequences are GTSNPN and SVGIG (reference sequence). The CDR3 contains 15 residues. CDR3: CAWTSDRGAGDEQFF. CDR3 nucleotides: TGTGCCTGGACTTCGGACAGGGGGGCCGGCGATGAGCAGTTCTTC.

This chain links TRBV5-1 with TRBJ2-2, with D unresolved. The V gene lost 6 bases and the J gene lost 2 bases, with 11 bases spanning the gap. The CDR3 spans 14 residues. The germline gives CDR1 SGHRS, CDR2 YFSETQ. CDR3 bases: TGCGCCAGCACATGGGCCCTCAACACCGGGGAGCTGTTTTTT. Residues: CASTWALNTGELFF.

V usage is TRBV6-5 and J usage is TRBJ2-5, with 8 bases aligning to TRBD2. The CDR3 is 15 residues long. V lost 2 bases to trimming and J lost 2 bases; unmatched junction nucleotides: 4. From germline, CDR1 is MNHEY and CDR2 SVGAGI. The CDR3 is CASSYGTSGQETQYF. Written as DNA, the CDR3 is TGTGCCAGCAGTTACGGAACTAGCGGACAAGAGACCCAGTACTTC.

V is TRBV11-2 and J is TRBJ2-1; D may be TRBD2 (6 bases). Trimming left V 1 base short and J 8 bases short, with 12 bases between. Germline loops: CDR1 SGHAT, CDR2 FQNNGV. This CDR3 spans 14 amino acids. The CDR3 coding sequence is TGTGCCAGCAGCTTAGTGGGGGGTCGGGATGAGCAGTTCTTC. Translation: CASSLVGGRDEQFF.

The chain couples TRBV11-3 to TRBJ2-1; 8 bases agree with TRBD2. The CDR3 length is 19 residues. Germline CDR1 and CDR2: SGHNT and YENEEA. Trimming took 0 bases from V and 1 from J; bases not matched to a gene: 11. The CDR3 bases are TGTGCCAGCAGCTTAGATGGGACTAGAATGGCTAGTTCCTACAATGAGCAGTTCTTC. It yields the protein CASSLDGTRMASSYNEQFF.

The chain couples TRBV27 to TRBJ2-7, with 8 bases fitting TRBD1. The germline CDR1 and CDR2 sequences are MNHEY and SMNVEV (reference sequence). The ends lost 5 bases at V and 7 bases at J; junction bases unmatched: 13. There are 15 residues in the CDR3. CDR3 DNA sequence: TGTGCCAGCAGTCAACCCTCGGAGGGGGACAGGGAGCAGTACTTC. Residues: CASSQPSEGDREQYF.

This clone was observed a single time. The chain recombines TRBV7-9 with TRBJ1-1; unclear D gene. Trimming pared 1 base from V and 0 bases from J, leaving 6 bases between. The CDR3 runs 14 residues. CDR1 SEHNR and CDR2 FQNEAQ come from the germline V gene (reference sequence). CDR3 region: CASSLDGVNTEAFF. The CDR3 region has the DNA TGTGCCAGCAGCTTAGACGGGGTGAACACTGAAGCTTTCTTT.

The chain carries TRBV4-3 and TRBJ2-7, with 7 positions matching TRBD1. The CDR3 length is 15 residues. Unmatched junction bases numbered 6, after V lost 1 base and J lost 3 bases. CDR1 and CDR2 from the germline V gene are LGHNA and YSLEER. The chain's CDR3 is CASSQGPGGFYEQYF. DNA of the CDR3: TGCGCCAGCAGCCAAGGGCCAGGGGGTTTCTACGAGCAGTACTTC.

The chain joins TRBV7-8 to TRBJ2-3; 11 bases are a match to TRBD2. V dropped 6 bases and J dropped 5; count of bases not matched to a gene: 10. CDR1 and CDR2 (germline): SGHVS, FQNEAQ. CDR3 length: 16 residues. The CDR3 loop reads CASRLLGTSGGDTQYF. DNA of the CDR3: TGTGCCAGCAGGTTACTTGGGACTAGCGGCGGAGATACGCAGTATTTT.

This clone occurred once. This chain connects TRBV5-6 to TRBJ2-1, with 9 positions matching TRBD2. This CDR3 has 15 amino acids. J was trimmed by 3 bases and V by 2 bases; bases with no gene match: 3. The germline V gene encodes CDR1 SGHDT and CDR2 YYEEEE. The CDR3 here is CASSFIAGDYNEQFF. The CDR3 DNA reads TGTGCCAGCAGCTTCATAGCGGGAGACTACAATGAGCAGTTCTTC.

V and J are TRBV27 and TRBJ2-1, with 8 bases that match TRBD1. This CDR3 has 14 residues. Unmatched junction bases numbered 6, after V lost 5 bases and J lost 6 bases. Germline V lookup: CDR1 MNHEY, CDR2 SMNVEV (reference sequence). The CDR3 coding sequence is TGTGCCAGCAGTCTTCAGGGGGCTTTCAATGAGCAGTTCTTC. Protein: CASSLQGAFNEQFF.

The rearrangement links TRBV27 to TRBJ2-1, with a possible D match to TRBD1 (7 bases). Germline assignment: CDR1 MNHEY and CDR2 SMNVEV (reference sequence). The CDR3 contains 14 residues. V was shortened by 8 bases and J by 4 bases, with 15 bases between the two germline ends. The CDR3 DNA reads as TGTGCCAGCTCCAAGGGGGCGGGATACAATGAGCAGTTCTTC. Translation: CASSKGAGYNEQFF.

J is TRBJ2-7 and V is TRBV6-6; TRBD2 matches at 8 bases. V shed 6 bases, J shed 0 bases, and the junction held 4 bases outside the gene matches. Germline lookup yields CDR1 MNHNY and CDR2 SVGAGI (reference sequence). The CDR3 loop spans 14 amino acids. CDR3 amino acids: CASRQRGYSYEQYF. The CDR3 nucleotides are TGTGCCAGCAGGCAGCGGGGGTACTCCTACGAGCAGTACTTC.

This clone was seen a single time. The genes are TRBV6-1 and TRBJ2-1; TRBD2 agrees at 8 bases. This CDR3 comprises 16 residues. CDR1 and CDR2 from the germline V gene are MNHNS and SASEGT. V dropped 2 bases and J dropped 0; count of bases not matched to a gene: 3. The chain's CDR3 is CASSEYGTSSYNEQFF. The DNA for the CDR3 is TGTGCCAGCAGTGAATATGGGACTAGCTCCTACAATGAGCAGTTCTTC.

The CDR3 region is CASISGRASDTQYF. CDR3 bases: TGTGCCAGCATTAGCGGGAGGGCCTCAGATACGCAGTATTTT. V gene TRBV10-3 combines with J gene TRBJ2-3, with 11 nucleotides matching TRBD2. Germline CDR1 reads ENHRY; CDR2 reads SYGVKD. The CDR3 is made up of 14 amino acids. The trim removed 10 bases at V and 4 bases at J, leaving 7 bases unmatched.

The rearrangement uses TRBV27 and TRBJ1-5; D call uncertain. CDR3 size: 14 residues. Trimming took off 2 bases at V and 4 bases at J, with 9 bases between the two ends. Germline assignment: CDR1 MNHEY and CDR2 SMNVEV (reference sequence). The CDR3 is CASSLLGGNQPQHF. Here the CDR3 DNA reads TGTGCCAGCAGTTTACTGGGAGGTAATCAGCCCCAGCATTTT.

The V gene is TRBV27, the J gene TRBJ2-5; D possibly corresponds to TRBD1 (5 bases). Trimming left V 6 bases short and J 0 bases short, with 11 bases between. The CDR3 has 14 amino acids. CDR1 and CDR2 from the germline V gene are MNHEY and SMNVEV (reference sequence). CDR3 nucleotides: TGTGCCAGCAGGCAAGGGGTCGACCAAGAGACCCAGTACTTC. It translates to CASRQGVDQETQYF.

V gene TRBV5-6 combines with J gene TRBJ2-2, with a possible D match to TRBD2 (6 bases). Germline V gives CDR1 SGHDT, CDR2 YYEEEE. With 3 bases removed from V and 7 bases from J, the gap between germline ends came to 16 bases. This CDR3 has 15 residues. For the CDR3, the DNA is TGTGCCAGCAGCTCGATAAGGGACTCCCACGGGGAGCTGTTTTTT. This sequence encodes CASSSIRDSHGELFF. The full variable domain, in which reference TRBV5-6 and TRBJ2-2 provide the parts outside the CDR3, is DAGVTQSPTHLIKTRGQQVTLRCSPKSGHDTVSWYQQALGQGPQFIFQYYEEEERQRGNFPDRFSGHQFPNYSSELNVNALLLGDSALYLCASSSIRDSHGELFFGEGSRLTVL.

The rearrangement uses TRBV4-1 and TRBJ1-5; TRBD1 matches 7 bases. There are 15 residues in the CDR3. Germline-derived CDR1 and CDR2 are MGHRA and YSYEKL. With V trimmed by 1 base and J by 3 bases, 3 bases remained unmatched. The chain's CDR3 is CASSQVDRSNQPQHF. In DNA form, the CDR3 reads TGCGCCAGCAGCCAAGTGGACAGGTCCAATCAGCCCCAGCATTTT.

The CDR3 DNA is TGTGCCAGCAGTTTATCGGGACATCAGCAGTTCTTC. It codes for CASSLSGHQQFF. V usage is TRBV27 and J usage is TRBJ2-1; a weak D match, TRBD1 (6 bases). Looked up from germline, CDR1 is MNHEY and CDR2 is SMNVEV (reference sequence). Deletions cut 0 bases from V and 11 bases from J, with 8 bases between. The CDR3 loop spans 12 amino acids.

The rearrangement uses TRBV6-6 and TRBJ1-2, with D tentatively TRBD1 (5 bases). The germline gives CDR1 MNHNY, CDR2 SVGAGI (reference sequence). The CDR3 consists of 15 residues. The V gene lost 8 bases and the J gene lost 3 bases, with 19 bases spanning the gap. CDR3 DNA: TGTGCCAGCTCTTACGGGGAGGGGAAGTACTATGGCTACACCTTC. Translation gives CASSYGEGKYYGYTF.

The chain employs TRBV4-2 and TRBJ2-7; D not certain. Germline V lookup: CDR1 LGHNA, CDR2 YNFKEQ. The CDR3 loop spans 13 amino acids. V shed 1 base and J shed 5 bases, with 9 bases lying between them. The CDR3 region is CASSQGPVDEQYF. CDR3 DNA sequence: TGTGCCAGCAGCCAAGGTCCAGTGGACGAGCAGTACTTC.

The chain joins TRBV6-5 to TRBJ2-3; 9 bases agree with TRBD2. The V gene's germline CDR1 is MNHEY and CDR2 SVGAGI. Losses at the gene ends were 5 bases for V and 4 bases for J; bases not matched to a gene: 7. The CDR3 has 15 amino acids. The CDR3 protein is CASSTGLAGPDTQYF. CDR3 coding DNA: TGTGCCAGCAGTACTGGTCTAGCGGGACCAGATACGCAGTATTTT.

V usage is TRBV11-2 and J usage is TRBJ2-1; 9 bases fit TRBD1. CDR1 and CDR2 (germline): SGHAT, FQNNGV. The CDR3 spans 19 residues. V lost 4 bases, J lost 3 bases, and 16 bases stayed unmatched. CDR3: CASSSTGGWSRDYYNEQFF. CDR3 DNA: TGTGCCAGCAGCTCCACAGGGGGCTGGTCACGGGACTACTACAATGAGCAGTTCTTC. The full variable domain, completed using reference TRBV11-2 and TRBJ2-1, is EAGVAQSPRYKIIEKRQSVAFWCNPISGHATLYWYQQILGQGPKLLIQFQNNGVVDDSQLPKDRFSAERLKGVDSTLKIQPAKLEDSAVYLCASSSTGGWSRDYYNEQFFGPGTRLTVL.

The chain joins TRBV10-2 to TRBJ2-1, with TRBD2 as a possible D gene (6 bases). The V end lost 8 bases, the J end lost 7 bases, and 15 bases lay between the germline ends. The CDR3 runs 13 residues. The germline gives CDR1 WSHSY, CDR2 SAAADI. CDR3 bases: TGCGCCAGCCAACCGGGACTCCGAAATGAGCAGTTCTTC. Amino acid sequence: CASQPGLRNEQFF.

The V gene is TRBV5-1, the J gene TRBJ1-4; a weak D match, TRBD1 (6 bases). The CDR3 spans 15 residues. Looked up from germline, CDR1 is SGHRS and CDR2 is YFSETQ. Trimming stripped 0 bases from V and 5 bases from J, with 11 bases between. CDR3 region: CASSLETGLNEKLFF. DNA of the CDR3: TGCGCCAGCAGCTTGGAAACAGGGCTGAATGAAAAACTGTTTTTT.

The rearrangement joins TRBV4-1 to TRBJ2-5; 9 bases are a match to TRBD1. The V segment lost 5 bases and the J segment 4 bases; nucleotides outside the gene matches: 5. The germline gives CDR1 MGHRA, CDR2 YSYEKL. There are 14 residues in the CDR3. The CDR3 DNA is TGCGCCAGCAGCGCCGGGACAGGGTTAGAGACCCAGTACTTC. It encodes CASSAGTGLETQYF.

V usage is TRBV28 and J usage is TRBJ2-7; D is possibly TRBD2 (6 bases). The germline V gene encodes CDR1 MDHEN and CDR2 SYDVKM. Deletions cut 9 bases from V and 2 bases from J, with 11 bases between. There are 12 residues in the CDR3. CDR3 coding DNA: TGTGCCAGTGTGGGAGGAACCTACGAGCAGTACTTC. Its translation: CASVGGTYEQYF. Combining the CDR3 with reference TRBV28 and TRBJ2-7 gives the whole variable domain DVKVTQSSRYLVKRTGEKVFLECVQDMDHENMFWYRQDPGLGLRLIYFSYDVKMKEKGDIPEGYSVSREKKERFSLILESASTNQTSMYLCASVGGTYEQYFGPGTRLTVT.